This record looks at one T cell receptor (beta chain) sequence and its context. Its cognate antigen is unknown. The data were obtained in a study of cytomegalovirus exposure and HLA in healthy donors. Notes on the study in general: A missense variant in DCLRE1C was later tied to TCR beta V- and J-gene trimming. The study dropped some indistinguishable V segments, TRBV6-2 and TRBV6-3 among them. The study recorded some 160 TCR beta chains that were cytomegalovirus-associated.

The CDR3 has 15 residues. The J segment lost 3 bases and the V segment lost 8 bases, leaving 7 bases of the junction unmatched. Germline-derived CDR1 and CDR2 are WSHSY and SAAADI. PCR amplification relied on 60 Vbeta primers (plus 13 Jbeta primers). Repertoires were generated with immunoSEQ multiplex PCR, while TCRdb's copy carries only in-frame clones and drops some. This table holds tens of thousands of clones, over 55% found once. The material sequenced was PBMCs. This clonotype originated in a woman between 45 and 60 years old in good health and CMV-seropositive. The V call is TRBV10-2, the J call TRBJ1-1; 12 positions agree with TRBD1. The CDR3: CASRQGQGAYTEAFF. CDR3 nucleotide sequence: TGCGCCAGCCGCCAGGGACAGGGGGCATACACTGAAGCTTTCTTT.